The rows below give T cell receptor beta chains drawn from one sample of a study of control samples from healthy donors and cancer patients. Here immunoSEQ multiplex PCR was the method, and the copy in TCRdb shows in-frame clones only, minus some. The profile shows approximately 98,000 clones, roughly 79% of them singletons. The sample comprised blood. The receptors were sampled from a man between 18 and 29 years old in good health. Both conserved end residues are part of each CDR3. The D gene is left open where the match is weak. Only some rows state a clone size, as once, few, many or a class for expanded clones.

V gene: TRBV7-2
J gene: TRBJ2-6
clone size: few
D gene: .
CDR3 DNA: TGTGCCAGCAGCTTAGATTTTGGGGCCAACGTCCTGACTTTC
CDR3 protein: CASSLDFGANVLTF

V gene: TRBV9
J gene: TRBJ1-3
clone size: .
D gene: .
CDR3 DNA: TGTGCCAGCAGCGTAGCGGCGGGATCTGGAAACACCATATATTTT
CDR3 protein: CASSVAAGSGNTIYF

V gene: TRBV10-3
J gene: TRBJ2-1
clone size: .
D gene: TRBD1
CDR3 DNA: TGTGCCATCAGTGGCTTGCAGGGGGCGGCTTGGTCCTACAATGAGCAGTTCTTC
CDR3 protein: CAISGLQGAAWSYNEQFF

V gene: TRBV2
J gene: TRBJ1-5
clone size: .
D gene: TRBD1
CDR3 DNA: TGTGCCAGCAGTGAAGGGACAGGGGGCGTCATTGGCAATCAGCCCCAGCATTTT
CDR3 protein: CASSEGTGGVIGNQPQHF

V gene: TRBV7-2
J gene: TRBJ2-2
clone size: .
D gene: TRBD2
CDR3 DNA: TGTGCCAGCAGCCCACCCGGGACTAGCGGGGCCTACGAGCTGTTTTTT
CDR3 protein: CASSPPGTSGAYELFF

V gene: TRBV20-1
J gene: TRBJ1-1
clone size: .
D gene: TRBD1
CDR3 DNA: TGCAGTGCTAGTGGTGACAGGGCTGAAGCTTTCTTT
CDR3 protein: CSASGDRAEAFF

V gene: TRBV27
J gene: TRBJ1-2
clone size: .
D gene: .
CDR3 DNA: TGTGCCAGCAGTCCGGGACTGTCCCCCTACTATGGCTACACCTTC
CDR3 protein: CASSPGLSPYYGYTF

V gene: TRBV19
J gene: TRBJ2-1
clone size: .
D gene: TRBD2
CDR3 DNA: TGTGCCAGTAGTGCCTCCCGGACTAGCGGGGGATACTCCTACAATGAGCAGTTCTTC
CDR3 protein: CASSASRTSGGYSYNEQFF

V gene: TRBV3-1/TRBV3-2
J gene: TRBJ2-5
clone size: .
D gene: TRBD1
CDR3 DNA: TGTGCCAGCAGATACAGGGGGCAAGAGACCCAGTACTTC
CDR3 protein: CASRYRGQETQYF

V gene: TRBV28
J gene: TRBJ1-1
clone size: many
D gene: .
CDR3 DNA: TGTGCCAGCAGCCTGGGGACTGAAGCTTTCTTT
CDR3 protein: CASSLGTEAFF

V gene: TRBV4-2
J gene: TRBJ2-1
clone size: few
D gene: TRBD2
CDR3 DNA: TGTGCCAGCAGCCCCTACGAATCTAGCGGGGGGGCCCACAATGAGCAGTTCTTC
CDR3 protein: CASSPYESSGGAHNEQFF

V gene: TRBV12-5
J gene: TRBJ1-3
clone size: .
D gene: .
CDR3 DNA: TGTGCTAGTGGTTTGATGTGGGCTGGAAACACCATATATTTT
CDR3 protein: CASGLMWAGNTIYF

V gene: TRBV5-4
J gene: TRBJ2-1
clone size: .
D gene: .
CDR3 DNA: TGTGCCAGCAGCTTGGGGGGCGCGAGAGGGTACAATGAGCAGTTCTTC
CDR3 protein: CASSLGGARGYNEQFF

V gene: TRBV4-3
J gene: TRBJ1-1
clone size: .
D gene: .
CDR3 DNA: TGCGCCAGCAGCCAAGACAGGAACATCAACACTGAAGCTTTCTTT
CDR3 protein: CASSQDRNINTEAFF

V gene: TRBV7-9
J gene: TRBJ2-1
clone size: .
D gene: TRBD2
CDR3 DNA: TGTGCCAGCAGTTCTCTAGCGGGGGGTTCCTACAATGAGCAGTTCTTC
CDR3 protein: CASSSLAGGSYNEQFF

V gene: TRBV18
J gene: TRBJ2-1
clone size: .
D gene: TRBD2
CDR3 DNA: TGTGCCAGCTCACCGCTAGCGGGGCAATCGGTGGGCTCCTACAATGAGCAGTTCTTC
CDR3 protein: CASSPLAGQSVGSYNEQFF

V gene: TRBV6-1
J gene: TRBJ2-4
clone size: .
D gene: .
CDR3 DNA: TGTGCCAGCAGTGAGAGGGAAAACATTCAGTACTTC
CDR3 protein: CASSERENIQYF

V gene: TRBV25-1
J gene: TRBJ1-2
clone size: once
D gene: .
CDR3 DNA: TGTGCCAGCAGTGAACCCGGCGGAGGTTACTATGGCTACACCTTC
CDR3 protein: CASSEPGGGYYGYTF

V gene: TRBV5-1
J gene: TRBJ2-5
clone size: .
D gene: .
CDR3 DNA: TGCGCCAGCTTCTGGCCAGGCAGGGAAGAGACCCAGTACTTC
CDR3 protein: CASFWPGREETQYF

V gene: TRBV12-2
J gene: TRBJ2-2
clone size: .
D gene: .
CDR3 DNA: TGTGCAAGTCGCCCATTCCAGGGGGGGGAGCTGTTTTTT
CDR3 protein: CASRPFQGGELFF

V gene: TRBV28
J gene: TRBJ1-5
clone size: .
D gene: TRBD1
CDR3 DNA: TGTGCCAGCACCCCGATGGACAGGGACAATCAGCCCCAGCATTTT
CDR3 protein: CASTPMDRDNQPQHF

V gene: TRBV5-6
J gene: TRBJ1-2
clone size: once
D gene: .
CDR3 DNA: TGTGCCAGCAGCTTGGTGGGGCAGGGGCCCATATATGGCTACACCTTC
CDR3 protein: CASSLVGQGPIYGYTF

V gene: TRBV6-2/TRBV6-3
J gene: TRBJ2-7
clone size: once
D gene: TRBD2
CDR3 DNA: TGTGCCAGCAGCTTAGCGGGGCTTTACGAGCAGTACTTC
CDR3 protein: CASSLAGLYEQYF

V gene: TRBV4-2
J gene: TRBJ2-1
clone size: .
D gene: .
CDR3 DNA: TGTGCCAGCAGCCAAGAAATTTTTGACTTAGTCTCCTACAATGAGCAGTTCTTC
CDR3 protein: CASSQEIFDLVSYNEQFF

V gene: TRBV4-3
J gene: TRBJ1-5
clone size: .
D gene: TRBD1
CDR3 DNA: TGCGCCAGCAGCCAAGTAAGACAGGGTAACAATCAGCCCCAGCATTTT
CDR3 protein: CASSQVRQGNNQPQHF

V gene: TRBV15
J gene: TRBJ1-4
clone size: .
D gene: .
CDR3 DNA: TGTGCCACCAGCAGAGATCGGTGGGAAAAACTGTTTTTT
CDR3 protein: CATSRDRWEKLFF

V gene: TRBV24-1
J gene: TRBJ2-1
clone size: .
D gene: .
CDR3 DNA: TGTGCCACCAGTGATCCGCCCGGCCGGTTGAACAATGAGCAGTTCTTC
CDR3 protein: CATSDPPGRLNNEQFF

V gene: TRBV15
J gene: TRBJ2-5
clone size: .
D gene: TRBD2
CDR3 DNA: TGTGCCACCAGCAGAGAGGTAGCGGGGGGGGGAGAGACCCAGTACTTC
CDR3 protein: CATSREVAGGGETQYF

V gene: TRBV30
J gene: TRBJ1-4
clone size: .
D gene: .
CDR3 DNA: TGTGCCGCGGACCCTTTGCTGGGAGAAAAACTGTTTTTT
CDR3 protein: CAADPLLGEKLFF

V gene: TRBV7-9
J gene: TRBJ2-3
clone size: .
D gene: TRBD1
CDR3 DNA: TGTGCCAGCAGCCAGGGACAGGGGTTAGATACGCAGTATTTT
CDR3 protein: CASSQGQGLDTQYF